The present TCR beta chain was sequenced within a study of blood T cell repertoires in COVID-19. Study context: COVID-19 samples, acute and convalescent, were from the United States, Italy and Spain. Sources were T cells, B-cell-depleted T cells, or PBMCs; the material itself was cDNA or gDNA.

CDR1 and CDR2 from the germline V gene are SGHRS and YFSETQ. V lost 4 bases to trimming and J lost 10 bases; unmatched junction nucleotides: 9. CDR3 size: 13 residues. Original methodology: Reference gene primer amplification gave estimated nucleated cell counts. Clones were sequenced by immunoSEQ multiplex PCR, and TCRdb holds only the in-frame ones, with some missing. That table is the source of V, J and clone size, and D and trimming were worked out from the DNA. The table lists 200,000 or so clones, around 90% of them singletons. The rearrangement links TRBV5-1 to TRBJ1-1, with 8 bases that match TRBD1. The source material was peripheral blood. The receptor comes from a man aged 60-69 years who had recovered from COVID-19. The CDR3 here is CASSSDRGSGAFF. DNA of the CDR3: TGCGCCAGCAGCAGTGACAGGGGCTCGGGAGCTTTCTTT.